The TCR beta chain under discussion was sequenced for a study of control samples from healthy donors and cancer patients. CDR1 is MGHRA and CDR2 is YSYEKL in the germline V gene. The length of the CDR3 is 12 residues. Between the trimmed V and J ends, which lost 3 bases and 9 bases, there was a span of 9 bases. Sequenced by immunoSEQ multiplex PCR; TCRdb stores in-frame clones only, minus some. Of fewer than 500,000 clones listed, 75% to 95% are singletons. This clonotype originated in a man aged 40-49 years with head and neck cancer. Sample: PBMCs. V and J are TRBV4-1 and TRBJ2-1; D is unclear. The CDR3 loop reads CASSHPVREQFF. The CDR3 DNA is TGCGCCAGCAGCCATCCCGTACGTGAGCAGTTCTTC.